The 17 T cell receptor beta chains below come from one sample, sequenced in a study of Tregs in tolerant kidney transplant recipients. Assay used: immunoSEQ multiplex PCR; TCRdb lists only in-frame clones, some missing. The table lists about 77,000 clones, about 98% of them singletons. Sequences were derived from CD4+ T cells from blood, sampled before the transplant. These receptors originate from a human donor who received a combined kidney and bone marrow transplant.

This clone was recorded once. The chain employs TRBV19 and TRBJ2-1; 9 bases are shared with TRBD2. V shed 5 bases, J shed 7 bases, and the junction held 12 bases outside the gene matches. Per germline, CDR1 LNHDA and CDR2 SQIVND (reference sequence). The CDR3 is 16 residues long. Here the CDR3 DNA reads TGTGCCAGTAGTTTCCTTGGCGGGAGGGCCTGGAATGAGCAGTTCTTC. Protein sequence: CASSFLGGRAWNEQFF.

The CDR3 DNA reads TGTGCCAGCAGCCACCTCTCGGGACTAGCGGGGGGGCTAGTATACGAGCAGTACTTC. This encodes CASSHLSGLAGGLVYEQYF. The chain links TRBV4-2 to TRBJ2-7, with 16 bases lining up with TRBD2. The CDR3 contains 19 residues. The trim removed 3 bases at V and 4 bases at J, leaving 12 bases unmatched. Germline V gene data show CDR1 as LGHNA and CDR2 as YNFKEQ.

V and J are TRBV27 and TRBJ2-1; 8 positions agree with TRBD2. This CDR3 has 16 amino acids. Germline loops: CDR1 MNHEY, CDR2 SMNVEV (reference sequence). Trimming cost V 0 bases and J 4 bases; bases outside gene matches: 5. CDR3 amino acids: CASSLSQRGLYNEQFF. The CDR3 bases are TGTGCCAGCAGTTTATCCCAGCGGGGGTTATACAATGAGCAGTTCTTC.

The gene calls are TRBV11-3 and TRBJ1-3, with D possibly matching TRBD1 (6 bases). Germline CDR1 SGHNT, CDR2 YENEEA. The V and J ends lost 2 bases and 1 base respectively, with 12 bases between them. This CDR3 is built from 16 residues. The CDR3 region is CASSLNGGRSGNTIYF. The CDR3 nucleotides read TGTGCCAGCAGCTTAAACGGGGGGCGATCTGGAAACACCATATATTTT.

The CDR3 protein is CASSYDREKPQHF. The CDR3 coding sequence is TGTGCCAGCAGTTATGACAGGGAAAAGCCCCAGCATTTT. The chain uses TRBV6-5 and TRBJ1-5; TRBD1 matches at 7 bases. Germline trimming cut 3 bases from V and 8 bases from J; bases unmatched to any gene: 4. The CDR3 extends over 13 amino acids. Germline V gene sequence: CDR1 MNHEY, CDR2 SVGAGI.

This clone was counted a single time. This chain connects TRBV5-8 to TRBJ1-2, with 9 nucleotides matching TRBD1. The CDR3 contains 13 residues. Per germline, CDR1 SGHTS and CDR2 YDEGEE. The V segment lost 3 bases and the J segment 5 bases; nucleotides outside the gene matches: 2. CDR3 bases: TGTGCCAGCAGCTGGGACAGGGAGTATGGCTACACCTTC. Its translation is CASSWDREYGYTF.

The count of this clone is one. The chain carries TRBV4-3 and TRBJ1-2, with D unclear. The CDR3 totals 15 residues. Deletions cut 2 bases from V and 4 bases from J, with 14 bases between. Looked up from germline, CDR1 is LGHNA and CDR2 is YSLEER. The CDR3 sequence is CASSQTIVKRYGYTF. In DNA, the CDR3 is TGCGCCAGCAGCCAAACAATAGTGAAGCGCTATGGCTACACCTTC.

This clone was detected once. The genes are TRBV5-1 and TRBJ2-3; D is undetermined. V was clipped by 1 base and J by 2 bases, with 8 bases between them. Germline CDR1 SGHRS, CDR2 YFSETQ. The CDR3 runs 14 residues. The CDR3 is CASSLKTNTDTQYF. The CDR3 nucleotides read TGCGCCAGCAGCTTGAAGACAAACACAGATACGCAGTATTTT.

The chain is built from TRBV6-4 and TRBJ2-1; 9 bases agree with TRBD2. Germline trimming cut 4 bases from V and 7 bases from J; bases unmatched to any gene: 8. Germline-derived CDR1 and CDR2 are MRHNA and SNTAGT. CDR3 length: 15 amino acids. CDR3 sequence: CASSVVAGVRNEQFF. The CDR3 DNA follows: TGTGCCAGCAGTGTCGTAGCGGGAGTAAGGAATGAGCAGTTCTTC.

CDR3 region: CASSPARGGTGELFF. CDR3 DNA: TGTGCCAGCAGCCCCGCTCGCGGGGGCACCGGGGAGCTGTTTTTT. This rearrangement joins TRBV11-3 to TRBJ2-2; 7 bases match TRBD2. The CDR3 runs to 15 residues. The V gene end was trimmed by 5 bases and the J gene end by 4 bases; junction bases not matched to a gene: 7. Germline V gives CDR1 SGHNT, CDR2 YENEEA.

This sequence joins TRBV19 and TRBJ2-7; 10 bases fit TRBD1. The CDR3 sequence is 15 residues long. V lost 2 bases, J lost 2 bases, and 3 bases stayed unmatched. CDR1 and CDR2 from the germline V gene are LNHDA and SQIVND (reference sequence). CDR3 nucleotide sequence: TGTGCCAGTAGTATATGGGACAGGGGTGCCTACGAGCAGTACTTC. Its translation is CASSIWDRGAYEQYF.

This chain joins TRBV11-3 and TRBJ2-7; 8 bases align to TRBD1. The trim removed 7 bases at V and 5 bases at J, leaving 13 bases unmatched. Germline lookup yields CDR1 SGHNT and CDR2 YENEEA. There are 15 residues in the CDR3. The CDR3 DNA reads TGTGCCAGCAATGAAGGGACAGGCATTATCCACGAGCAGTACTTC. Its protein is CASNEGTGIIHEQYF.

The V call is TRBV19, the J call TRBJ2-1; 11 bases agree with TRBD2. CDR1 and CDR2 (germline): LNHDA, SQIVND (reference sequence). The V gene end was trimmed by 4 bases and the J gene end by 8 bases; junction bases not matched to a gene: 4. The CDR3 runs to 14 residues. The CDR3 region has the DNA TGTGCCAGTAGTAAACTAGCGGGAGCGGATGAGCAGTTCTTC. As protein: CASSKLAGADEQFF.

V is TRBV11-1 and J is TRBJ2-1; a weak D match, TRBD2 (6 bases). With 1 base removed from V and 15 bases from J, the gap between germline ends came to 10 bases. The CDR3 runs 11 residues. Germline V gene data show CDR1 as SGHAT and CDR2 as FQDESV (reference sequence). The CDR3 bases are TGTGCCAGCAGCTTAGTTGGGACTCCGTTCTTC. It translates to CASSLVGTPFF.

In DNA form, the CDR3 reads TGTGCCAGCAGCCCAGGGGGTCCTAACTATGGCTACACCTTC. Translation gives CASSPGGPNYGYTF. V is TRBV7-9 and J is TRBJ1-2; 7 bases match TRBD1. Germline CDR1 SEHNR, CDR2 FQNEAQ (reference sequence). Trimming took 5 bases from V and 0 from J; bases not matched to a gene: 3. CDR3 length: 14 amino acids.

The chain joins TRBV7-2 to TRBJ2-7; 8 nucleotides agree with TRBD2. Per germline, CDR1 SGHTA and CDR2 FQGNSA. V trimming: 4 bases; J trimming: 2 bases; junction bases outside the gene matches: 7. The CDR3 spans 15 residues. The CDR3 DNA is TGTGCCAGCAGCTCCGGACTAGCCTACACCTACGAGCAGTACTTC. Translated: CASSSGLAYTYEQYF.

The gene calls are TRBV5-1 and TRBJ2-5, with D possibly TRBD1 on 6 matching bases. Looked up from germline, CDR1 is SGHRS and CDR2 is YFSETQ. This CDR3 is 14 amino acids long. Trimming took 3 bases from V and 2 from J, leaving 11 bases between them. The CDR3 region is CASSSGTFQETQYF. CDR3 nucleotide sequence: TGCGCCAGCAGCTCTGGGACATTTCAAGAGACCCAGTACTTC. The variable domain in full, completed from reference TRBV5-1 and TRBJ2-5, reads KAGVTQTPRYLIKTRGQQVTLSCSPISGHRSVSWYQQTPGQGLQFLFEYFSETQRNKGNFPGRFSGRQFSNSRSEMNVSTLELGDSALYLCASSSGTFQETQYFGPGTRLLVL.